Below are 30 T cell receptor beta chains sequenced from a single sample in a study of CD8 T cells in ankylosing spondylitis. TCRdb reprocessed the 5' RACE reads via MiXCR and lists one record per CDR3 protein. The repertoire holds approximately 35,000 distinct CDR3 sequences, approximately 15% seen once, with approximately 40% in the top ten. The sample consisted of blood. Receptors originate from a male donor with ankylosing spondylitis or in good health (not recorded which).

The CDR3 protein is CASSYAASGGPNNEQFF. The CDR3 DNA reads TGTGCCAGCAGTTACGCGGCTAGCGGGGGGCCCAACAATGAGCAGTTCTTC. V gene TRBV6-2 or TRBV6-3 combines with J gene TRBJ2-1; 11 bases match TRBD2. This CDR3 region has 17 residues. V gave up 2 bases and J gave up 5 bases; unmatched junction bases: 8. Germline loops: CDR1 MNHEY, CDR2 SVGEGT.

The chain joins TRBV18 to TRBJ1-1, with 9 positions matching TRBD1. V lost 6 bases to trimming and J lost 3 bases; unmatched junction nucleotides: 2. The CDR3 length is 13 residues. CDR1 is KGHSH, CDR2 LQKENI, per germline. The CDR3 nucleotides read TGTGCCAGCTCCCGGGACAGGGACACTGAAGCTTTCTTT. This codes for CASSRDRDTEAFF.

The DNA of the CDR3 is TGTGCCAGCAGGGGGGCCAGTGGTAGGTACAATGAGCAGTTCTTC. Translation: CASRGASGRYNEQFF. The V gene is TRBV2, the J gene TRBJ2-1; possible D gene TRBD1, 6 bases. The CDR3 covers 15 residues. V dropped 6 bases and J dropped 4 bases, with 16 bases sitting between them. Germline values: CDR1 SNHLY, CDR2 FYNNEI.

The chain combines TRBV27 with TRBJ1-1; maybe TRBD1 (6 bases). V was shortened by 5 bases and J by 0 bases, with 19 bases between the two germline ends. The CDR3 has 17 residues. Per germline, CDR1 MNHEY and CDR2 SMNVEV (reference sequence). In DNA form, the CDR3 reads TGTGCCAGCAGTCCGAAGGGGGGCTGGATGATGAACACTGAAGCTTTCTTT. Encoded protein: CASSPKGGWMMNTEAFF.

This clonotype was recorded a few times. This chain uses TRBV12-3 or TRBV12-4 with TRBJ2-2; the D gene is possibly TRBD1 (6 bases). The V end lost 7 bases, the J end lost 2 bases, and 14 bases lay between the germline ends. The CDR3 has 15 amino acids. CDR3 sequence (DNA): TGTGCCAGCACCAAGCTACAGGGAAACACCGGGGAGCTGTTTTTT. It specifies CASTKLQGNTGELFF.

By share, this clonotype ranks as medium-sized (0.01 to 0.1%). This chain uses TRBV27 with TRBJ1-1; 8 bases are a match to TRBD1. The CDR3 loop spans 14 amino acids. With V trimmed by 5 bases and J by 11 bases, 13 bases remained unmatched. The germline CDR1 and CDR2 sequences are MNHEY and SMNVEV (reference sequence). This CDR3 reads CASSLQQGVGVAFF. CDR3 nucleotide sequence: TGTGCCAGCAGTCTTCAACAGGGGGTAGGGGTGGCTTTCTTT.

In DNA, the CDR3 is TGCAGCGTTGAAATAAGGGGGGAGTACCAAGAGACCCAGTACTTC. Protein sequence: CSVEIRGEYQETQYF. This rearrangement joins TRBV29-1 to TRBJ2-5; either TRBD1 or TRBD2 may supply D (6 bases each). Germline loops: CDR1 SQVTM, CDR2 ANQGSEA. Trimming removed 2 bases from V and 0 bases from J, with 13 bases in between. This CDR3 region has 15 residues.

This clonotype has just a few counts. This chain connects TRBV10-3 to TRBJ2-2; no clear D. Between the trimmed V and J ends, which lost 0 bases and 1 base, there was a span of 3 bases. CDR3 length: 14 amino acids. Germline loops: CDR1 ENHRY, CDR2 SYGVKD. The CDR3 loop is CAISESENTGELFF. CDR3 coding DNA: TGTGCCATCAGTGAGTCTGAGAACACCGGGGAGCTGTTTTTT.

This clonotype was counted only a few times. The V and J genes are TRBV5-1 and TRBJ2-2; D remains ambiguous. CDR1 is SGHRS and CDR2 is YFSETQ in the germline V gene. CDR3 size: 13 residues. V was clipped by 4 bases and J by 3 bases, with 7 bases between them. CDR3 region: CASSADYTGELFF. The CDR3 DNA sequence: TGCGCCAGCAGCGCGGATTACACCGGGGAGCTGTTTTTT.

The rearrangement links TRBV4-3 to TRBJ2-1, with 10 positions matching TRBD2. J gave up 4 bases and V 4 bases, and 7 bases lay outside the gene matches. The CDR3 is made up of 16 amino acids. Germline values: CDR1 LGHNA, CDR2 YSLEER. In nucleotides, the CDR3 is TGCGCCAGCAGCCTATTTCTAGCGGGAGAGTACAATGAGCAGTTCTTC. As protein: CASSLFLAGEYNEQFF.

There are a few counts of this clonotype. V is TRBV4-2 and J is TRBJ1-1; a weak D match, TRBD1 (6 bases). With 2 bases removed from V and 3 bases from J, the gap between germline ends came to 22 bases. The length of the CDR3 is 18 residues. CDR1 LGHNA and CDR2 YNFKEQ come from the germline V gene. The CDR3 is CASSQPRGAGRVDTEAFF. CDR3 nucleotide sequence: TGTGCCAGCAGCCAACCCCGGGGGGCGGGCAGGGTAGACACTGAAGCTTTCTTT.

There are a few counts of this clonotype. The rearrangement uses TRBV7-3 and TRBJ2-3, with D possibly being TRBD1 (5 bases). The CDR3 runs to 15 residues. Germline V CDR1 and CDR2: SGHTA, FQGTGA. V shed 4 bases and J shed 0 bases, with 11 bases lying between them. CDR3 amino acids: CASSWRQTSTDTQYF. The CDR3 region has the DNA TGTGCCAGCAGCTGGAGACAGACTAGCACAGATACGCAGTATTTT.

There are a few counts of this clonotype. The rearrangement links TRBV5-1 to TRBJ2-7, with TRBD2 identical over 8 bases. The CDR3 loop spans 13 amino acids. Trimming at V came to 4 bases and at J to 7 bases, leaving 7 bases not matched to a gene. Germline V CDR1 and CDR2: SGHRS, YFSETQ. This CDR3 is CASSPPAGVEQYF. CDR3 bases: TGCGCCAGCAGCCCCCCAGCGGGAGTTGAGCAGTACTTC.

In its sample, this clonotype was seen a few times. This rearrangement joins TRBV11-2 to TRBJ2-3; D not certain. V gave up 6 bases and J gave up 5 bases, with 9 bases separating them. Germline values: CDR1 SGHAT, CDR2 FQNNGV. This CDR3 region has 12 residues. The CDR3 region is CASRAPGDTQYF. The CDR3 DNA sequence: TGTGCCAGCAGGGCGCCGGGAGATACGCAGTATTTT.

The V and J genes are TRBV12-3 or TRBV12-4 and TRBJ1-1; TRBD1 agrees at 7 bases. The CDR3 has 13 amino acids. J lost 6 bases, V lost 6 bases, and 7 bases had no gene match. In nucleotides, the CDR3 is TGTGCCAGCAGCCAGCGACAGGGCGCTGAAGCTTTCTTT. It specifies CASSQRQGAEAFF.

This rearrangement joins TRBV6-5 to TRBJ2-1; the D is unclear. This CDR3 comprises 12 residues. The V gene lost 2 bases and the J gene lost 9 bases, with 8 bases spanning the gap. CDR1 MNHEY and CDR2 SVGAGI come from the germline V gene. The CDR3 DNA follows: TGTGCCAGCAGTTACAGAGGTGGTGAGCAGTTCTTC. This codes for CASSYRGGEQFF.

J is TRBJ2-7 and V is TRBV5-6; 11 positions match TRBD2. V was clipped by 3 bases and J by 0 bases; unmatched bases: 2. The CDR3 consists of 15 residues. CDR1 and CDR2 (germline): SGHDT, YYEEEE. The CDR3 DNA follows: TGTGCCAGCAGCTACCTAGCGGGGGGCTCCTACGAGCAGTACTTC. Its translation: CASSYLAGGSYEQYF.

The CDR3 nucleotides are TGCGCCAGCAGCAAGACCGGGACTAGTTTCCCCGGGGAGCTGTTTTTT. This codes for CASSKTGTSFPGELFF. V and J are TRBV5-1 and TRBJ2-2, with 8 positions matching TRBD2. Trimming took 4 bases from V and 6 from J; bases not matched to a gene: 11. The CDR3 is 16 residues long. The germline V gene has CDR1 SGHRS and CDR2 YFSETQ. Together with reference TRBV5-1 and TRBJ2-2, the CDR3 gives the full variable domain: KAGVTQTPRYLIKTRGQQVTLSCSPISGHRSVSWYQQTPGQGLQFLFEYFSETQRNKGNFPGRFSGRQFSNSRSEMNVSTLELGDSALYLCASSKTGTSFPGELFFGEGSRLTVL.

This rearrangement joins TRBV20-1 to TRBJ2-7; no firm D call. The CDR3 runs to 13 residues. Deletions cut 5 bases from V and 0 bases from J, with 11 bases between. Germline V gene sequence: CDR1 DFQATT, CDR2 SNEGSKA (reference sequence). In DNA form, the CDR3 reads TGCAGTGCTGCCGACTGGAGCTCCTACGAGCAGTACGTC. Translating gives CSAADWSSYEQYV.

The genes are TRBV5-1 and TRBJ2-1; D possibly corresponds to TRBD2 (5 bases). Trimming pared 0 bases from V and 4 bases from J, leaving 11 bases between. The CDR3 loop spans 15 amino acids. The germline gives CDR1 SGHRS, CDR2 YFSETQ. The CDR3 DNA follows: TGCGCCAGCAGCTTGGGTACTAGACTATACAATGAGCAGTTCTTC. Protein product: CASSLGTRLYNEQFF. The complete variable domain, with remaining parts taken from reference TRBV5-1 and TRBJ2-1, reads KAGVTQTPRYLIKTRGQQVTLSCSPISGHRSVSWYQQTPGQGLQFLFEYFSETQRNKGNFPGRFSGRQFSNSRSEMNVSTLELGDSALYLCASSLGTRLYNEQFFGPGTRLTVL.

The chain links TRBV20-1 to TRBJ2-2; D is perhaps TRBD1 (6 bases). CDR1 and CDR2 (germline): DFQATT, SNEGSKA (reference sequence). The CDR3 extends over 15 amino acids. Trimming cost V 1 base and J 6 bases, with 15 bases left between them. CDR3 in DNA: TGCAGTGCTAGAGTAAAAAGTCAGGGGCCCGGGGAGCTGTTTTTT. The encoded protein is CSARVKSQGPGELFF.

The V gene is TRBV7-6, the J gene TRBJ2-7, with 7 positions matching TRBD2. This CDR3 is built from 13 residues. CDR1 SGHVS and CDR2 FNYEAQ come from the germline V gene. V lost 5 bases and J lost 3; bases outside the gene matches: 4. This CDR3 reads CASSLGGFYEQYF. Written as DNA, the CDR3 is TGTGCCAGCAGCCTCGGGGGGTTCTACGAGCAGTACTTC.

This clonotype came up a few times. The gene calls are TRBV3-1 and TRBJ2-1, with a tentative D call TRBD2 (6 bases). The CDR3 has 16 amino acids. Trimming stripped 4 bases from V and 0 bases from J, with 13 bases between. CDR1 is LGHDT, CDR2 YNNKEL, per germline (reference sequence). CDR3 in DNA: TGTGCCAGCAGCCGACGTAGCGGAGGCTCCTACAATGAGCAGTTCTTC. It translates to CASSRRSGGSYNEQFF.

The rearrangement joins TRBV6-2 or TRBV6-3 to TRBJ1-5; the D is unclear. Germline values: CDR1 MNHEY, CDR2 SVGEGT. This CDR3 is 14 amino acids long. V dropped 6 bases and J dropped 3 bases, with 12 bases sitting between them. CDR3 in amino acids: CASRTREFNQPQHF. As DNA, the CDR3 is TGTGCCAGCAGAACTCGGGAGTTCAATCAGCCCCAGCATTTT.

By share of the sample, this clonotype is medium-sized. This rearrangement joins TRBV7-9 to TRBJ2-5, with unresolved D. The length of the CDR3 is 14 residues. The ends were cut back, 5 bases at V and 2 bases at J, with 12 bases in the middle. Germline CDR1 reads SEHNR; CDR2 reads FQNEAQ (reference sequence). CDR3 coding DNA: TGTGCCAGCAGCCTCCGGACCCTTCAAGAGACCCAGTACTTC. This encodes CASSLRTLQETQYF.

The chain is built from TRBV12-5 and TRBJ1-1; D uncertain. CDR3 size: 13 residues. The V gene lost 7 bases and the J gene lost 3 bases, with 12 bases spanning the gap. The germline V gene encodes CDR1 LGHNT and CDR2 FRNRAP. This CDR3 is CASVGESDTEAFF. For the CDR3, the DNA is TGTGCTAGTGTCGGGGAAAGCGACACTGAAGCTTTCTTT.

The chain has TRBV6-5 and TRBJ2-2; D gene ambiguous. The V gene's germline CDR1 is MNHEY and CDR2 SVGAGI. This CDR3 comprises 13 residues. Trimming pared 2 bases from V and 5 bases from J, leaving 6 bases between. CDR3: CASSYLRTGELFF. The CDR3 DNA is TGTGCCAGCAGTTACCTTCGGACCGGGGAGCTGTTTTTT.

This clonotype occurred a few times. The chain uses TRBV28 and TRBJ2-2; the D is unclear. CDR1 and CDR2 (germline): MDHEN, SYDVKM. The CDR3 extends over 14 amino acids. V was shortened by 3 bases and J by 2 bases, with 7 bases between the two germline ends. The CDR3: CASSLWQNTGELFF. The CDR3 DNA sequence: TGTGCCAGCAGTTTGTGGCAAAACACCGGGGAGCTGTTTTTT.

In its sample, this clonotype was seen many times. The chain combines TRBV29-1 with TRBJ1-1; 8 bases align to TRBD1. CDR1 and CDR2 from the germline V gene are SQVTM and ANQGSEA. J lost 0 bases, V lost 7 bases, and 4 bases had no gene match. This CDR3 is built from 13 residues. CDR3 sequence: CSAWDRMNTEAFF. Written as DNA, the CDR3 is TGCAGCGCATGGGACAGGATGAACACTGAAGCTTTCTTT.

This clonotype turned up a few times. The chain has TRBV12-3 or TRBV12-4 and TRBJ2-7, with no clear D. V was cut by 5 bases and J by 6 bases, with 11 bases left in between. The CDR3 has 12 amino acids. In DNA, the CDR3 is TGTGCCAGCAGTCCAGAAAGGGCCGAGCAGTACTTC. Its translation: CASSPERAEQYF.